These 13 T cell receptor beta chains were sequenced from one sample in a study of beta chain features in type 1 diabetes. General observations from the study: Moderate yet significant TCRB CDR3 shortening was seen in Type 1 diabetes patients in all four CD4+ subsets.

Since all of the isolated RNA was reverse transcribed, expressed TCRB transcripts were what got sequenced. Profiling relied on immunoSEQ multiplex PCR, and the TCRdb table lists in-frame clones only, not all of them. The table shows some 350,000 clones, with around an eighth occurring only once. These receptors are not linked to any known antigen. Material: naive CD4+ T cells from blood. These receptor sequences come from a woman aged 18-29 years with type 1 diabetes.

The chain couples TRBV7-9 to TRBJ2-7; a possible D gene is TRBD1 (7 bases). CDR1 and CDR2 (germline): SEHNR, FQNEAQ (reference sequence). The CDR3 runs 14 residues. V shed 3 bases and J shed 4 bases, with 13 bases lying between them. The CDR3, as DNA: TGTGCCAGCAGCTTGACAGGGACTCGGTACGAGCAGTACTTC. This encodes CASSLTGTRYEQYF.

The chain links TRBV5-4 to TRBJ2-7, with a possible D match to TRBD1 (5 bases). This CDR3 is built from 13 residues. CDR1 and CDR2 from the germline V gene are SGHNT and YYREEE (reference sequence). Trimming removed 0 bases from V and 4 bases from J, with 8 bases in between. The CDR3 bases are TGTGCCAGCAGCTTGGACAGGTCTTACGAGCAGTACTTC. The encoded protein is CASSLDRSYEQYF.

This clone was found a few times. The chain joins TRBV29-1 to TRBJ1-2; 8 bases align to TRBD1. This CDR3 is 15 amino acids long. Per germline, CDR1 SQVTM and CDR2 ANQGSEA. The J segment lost 5 bases and the V segment lost 3 bases, leaving 11 bases of the junction unmatched. CDR3 nucleotide sequence: TGCAGCGTTGACTTAAGTGACAGGGGAGTTTATGGCTACACCTTC. Translating it yields CSVDLSDRGVYGYTF.

This sequence joins TRBV7-6 and TRBJ1-1; D unclear. The CDR3 sequence is 15 residues long. Trimming shortened V by 4 bases and J by 1 base, and 13 bases separated the two germline ends. Germline-derived CDR1 and CDR2 are SGHVS and FNYEAQ. CDR3 in amino acids: CASSWSAAGNTEAFF. The CDR3 DNA sequence: TGTGCCAGCAGCTGGTCGGCGGCGGGGAACACTGAAGCTTTCTTT. Using reference TRBV7-6 and TRBJ1-1 for the parts outside the CDR3, the full variable domain is GAGVSQSPRYKVTKRGQDVALRCDPISGHVSLYWYRQALGQGPEFLTYFNYEAQQDKSGLPNDRFSAERPEGSISTLTIQRTEQRDSAMYRCASSWSAAGNTEAFFGQGTRLTVV.

This clone was detected only a few times. J is TRBJ2-2 and V is TRBV10-3; D is perhaps TRBD1 (6 bases). This CDR3 contains 15 residues. The ends were cut back, 3 bases at V and 0 bases at J, with 8 bases in the middle. Germline V gene data show CDR1 as ENHRY and CDR2 as SYGVKD. CDR3 DNA: TGTGCCATCAGTGACAGGGGCCCGAACACCGGGGAGCTGTTTTTT. Protein product: CAISDRGPNTGELFF.

This clone was seen just once. The CDR3 DNA follows: TGTGCCATCAAGCCGACAGGGGGTAATGCTGAAGCTTTCTTT. Protein product: CAIKPTGGNAEAFF. V usage is TRBV10-3 and J usage is TRBJ1-1, with 9 bases fitting TRBD1. Germline assignment: CDR1 ENHRY and CDR2 SYGVKD. Trimming at V came to 7 bases and at J to 6 bases, leaving 9 bases not matched to a gene. The CDR3 sequence is 14 residues long.

This clone has a single count. The chain couples TRBV19 to TRBJ1-2; 7 positions agree with TRBD1. CDR3 length equals 11 residues. Germline CDR1 is LNHDA and CDR2 is SQIVND (reference sequence). With V trimmed by 4 bases and J by 7 bases, 0 bases remained unmatched. The CDR3 loop reads CASSRTGGYTF. The CDR3 region has the DNA TGTGCCAGTAGTAGGACAGGTGGCTACACCTTC.

This clone has just a few counts. The genes are TRBV30 and TRBJ1-1; 7 nucleotides agree with TRBD1. There are 14 residues in the CDR3. With V trimmed by 4 bases and J by 1 base, 6 bases remained unmatched. Per germline, CDR1 GTSNPN and CDR2 SVGIG (reference sequence). The CDR3 DNA is TGTGCCTGGAACCGGGGACAGACGAACACTGAAGCTTTCTTT. Protein sequence: CAWNRGQTNTEAFF.

This chain joins TRBV5-4 and TRBJ2-2, with 8 nucleotides matching TRBD1. The germline V gene encodes CDR1 SGHNT and CDR2 YYREEE (reference sequence). The CDR3 is 14 residues long. Trimming removed 5 bases from V and 5 bases from J; junction bases left unmatched: 5. This chain's CDR3 is CASRGQASTGELFF. For the CDR3, the DNA is TGTGCCAGCAGGGGACAGGCCAGTACCGGGGAGCTGTTTTTT.

The chain links TRBV11-2 to TRBJ2-1; possible D gene TRBD1, 5 bases. Trimming removed 6 bases from V and 10 bases from J, with 22 bases in between. Germline CDR1 reads SGHAT; CDR2 reads FQNNGV. The CDR3 runs to 15 residues. The CDR3 loop reads CASRAVGRRVNEQFF. CDR3 DNA sequence: TGTGCCAGCAGAGCCGTGGGGCGCCGAGTAAACGAGCAGTTCTTC.

The CDR3 nucleotides are TGTGCCTGGAGTGCCCCGACAGGGCTAAGCAATGAGCAGTTCTTC. Residues: CAWSAPTGLSNEQFF. V gene TRBV30 combines with J gene TRBJ2-1, with 7 bases matching TRBD1. Germline V gives CDR1 GTSNPN, CDR2 SVGIG (reference sequence). Trimming removed 1 base from V and 6 bases from J; junction bases left unmatched: 9. This CDR3 has 15 residues.

This clone was detected only a few times. The V gene is TRBV10-3, the J gene TRBJ1-1; TRBD1 aligns across 8 bases. CDR3 length equals 13 residues. The germline V gene encodes CDR1 ENHRY and CDR2 SYGVKD. With V trimmed by 5 bases and J by 6 bases, 5 bases remained unmatched. Written as DNA, the CDR3 is TGTGCCATCAGTTTACCAGGGGGCCCTGAAGCTTTCTTT. Its translation is CAISLPGGPEAFF.

This clone was picked up a small number of times. V gene TRBV5-1 combines with J gene TRBJ2-2, with D possibly TRBD2 on 6 matching bases. Trimming pared 4 bases from V and 4 bases from J, leaving 11 bases between. The CDR3 is 14 amino acids. Per the germline V gene, CDR1 is SGHRS and CDR2 is YFSETQ. This CDR3 reads CASSRNGGTGELFF. As DNA, the CDR3 is TGCGCCAGCAGCCGAAACGGGGGCACCGGGGAGCTGTTTTTT.